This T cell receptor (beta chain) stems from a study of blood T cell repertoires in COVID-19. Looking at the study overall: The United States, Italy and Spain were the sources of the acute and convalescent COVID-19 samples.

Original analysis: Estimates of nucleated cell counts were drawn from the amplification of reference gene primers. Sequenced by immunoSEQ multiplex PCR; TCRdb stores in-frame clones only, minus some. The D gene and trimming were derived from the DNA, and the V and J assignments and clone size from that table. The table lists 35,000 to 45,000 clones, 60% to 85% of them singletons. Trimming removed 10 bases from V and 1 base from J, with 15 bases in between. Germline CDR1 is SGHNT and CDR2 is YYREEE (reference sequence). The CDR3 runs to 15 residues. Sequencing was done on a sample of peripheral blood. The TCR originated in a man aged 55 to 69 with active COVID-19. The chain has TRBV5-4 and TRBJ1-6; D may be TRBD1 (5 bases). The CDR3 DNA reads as TGTGCCGGATCTCCCGGGGGGTCCTATAATTCACCCCTCCACTTT. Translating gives CAGSPGGSYNSPLHF.